What follows describes a single T cell receptor beta chain. Its antigen is not identified. Next came a second PCR, run for about 7 to 12 cycles, which used a sample-barcoded 5' primer along with a J-beta primer mix. Each cDNA molecule received a tag from a template-switch adaptor that had 12 random nucleotides. Via MiXCR, TCRdb re-called the 5' RACE reads, giving one row per CDR3 protein. This sample has approximately 820,000 distinct CDR3 sequences; under 45% occur once, and the top ten carry roughly 19%. V was clipped by 0 bases and J by 7 bases; unmatched bases: 5. There are 14 residues in the CDR3. Germline loops: CDR1 DFQATT, CDR2 SNEGSKA (reference sequence). This sample is part of a study of blood T cells in healthy people across ages. Regarding the study as a whole: Age showed a roughly linear inverse relationship with TCR beta diversity per million T cells. Percentage of naive T cells showed a strong correlation with TCR beta diversity.

The genes are TRBV20-1 and TRBJ1-4; TRBD1 agrees at 7 bases. The sequence was obtained from a man aged 55 to 70 in good health. Specimen: blood. Here the CDR3 reads CSARDPDRSEKLFF. CDR3 bases: TGCAGTGCTAGAGATCCGGACAGGAGTGAAAAACTGTTTTTT.